This T cell receptor beta chain was captured in a study of T cell responses to AZD1222 COVID-19 vaccine. As concerns this clone: Its target is not known.

Broader study findings: The donors showed a predominance of white British ancestry and of females, with possible underestimation of clonal diversity.

The method was immunoSEQ multiplex PCR; TCRdb's version includes in-frame clones alone and lacks a portion of them. The sample has approximately 150,000 clones; 93% are singletons. The V segment lost 0 bases and the J segment 8 bases; nucleotides outside the gene matches: 6. This CDR3 is 15 amino acids long. Germline values: CDR1 LNHNV, CDR2 YYDKDF (reference sequence). This clonotype originated in an adult in good health. The specimen was peripheral blood, collected on day 0 of AZD1222 vaccination. This chain links TRBV15 with TRBJ2-1; 8 bases are shared with TRBD2. CDR3 loop: CATSRDRGGTDEQFF. Here the CDR3 DNA reads TGTGCCACCAGCAGAGATCGCGGGGGGACGGATGAGCAGTTCTTC.